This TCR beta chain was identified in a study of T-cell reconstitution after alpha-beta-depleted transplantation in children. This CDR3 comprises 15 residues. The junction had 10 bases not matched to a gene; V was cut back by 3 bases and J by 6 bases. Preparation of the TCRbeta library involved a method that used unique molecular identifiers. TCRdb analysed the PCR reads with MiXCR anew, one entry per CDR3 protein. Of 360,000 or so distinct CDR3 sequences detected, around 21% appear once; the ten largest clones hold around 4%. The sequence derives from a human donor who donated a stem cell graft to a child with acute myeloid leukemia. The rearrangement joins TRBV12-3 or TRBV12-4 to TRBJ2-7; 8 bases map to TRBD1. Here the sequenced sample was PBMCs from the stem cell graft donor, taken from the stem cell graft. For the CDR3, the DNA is TGTGCCAGCAGTTTCGAGGACAGGGTCCCTTTCGAGCAGTACTTC. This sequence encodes CASSFEDRVPFEQYF.